The 13 T cell receptor beta chains in this list originate from one sample, sequenced in a study of shared clonotypes between healthy human individuals. The protocol was immunoSEQ multiplex PCR, while the TCRdb copy is restricted to in-frame clones and leaves out a portion. This sample carries roughly 2 million clones, 90% to 96% of them seen once, and the ten largest clones take around 0.13%. Sequenced: naive CD4+ T cells sorted from blood. Indicated subset: CD45RA+ positively selected. The receptors here all came from a man aged 18 to 35 in good health.

This chain joins TRBV9 and TRBJ1-2; D gene uncertain. The CDR3 is 12 residues long. The V end lost 4 bases, the J end lost 8 bases, and 12 bases lay between the germline ends. The germline V gene has CDR1 SGDLS and CDR2 YYNGEE. Here the CDR3 DNA reads TGTGCCAGCAGCTTCACTTTTGGGGGCTACACCTTC. Protein: CASSFTFGGYTF.

This chain uses TRBV5-1 with TRBJ2-2, with TRBD2 matching over 11 bases. This CDR3 comprises 15 residues. With V trimmed by 0 bases and J by 7 bases, 2 bases remained unmatched. From germline, CDR1 is SGHRS and CDR2 YFSETQ. CDR3 sequence (DNA): TGCGCCAGCAGCTTGGAACTAGCGGGAGTCGGGGAGCTGTTTTTT. Protein: CASSLELAGVGELFF.

V and J are TRBV30 and TRBJ2-7; 12 bases are shared with TRBD1. This CDR3 comprises 16 residues. V trimming: 7 bases; J trimming: 1 base; junction bases outside the gene matches: 11. Germline-derived CDR1 and CDR2 are GTSNPN and SVGIG (reference sequence). The CDR3 bases are TGTGCCTCAACCCCGGGACAGGGGGCGCGATCCTACGAGCAGTACTTC. It yields the protein CASTPGQGARSYEQYF.

The chain links TRBV5-1 to TRBJ2-5, with 7 positions matching TRBD2. Per the germline V gene, CDR1 is SGHRS and CDR2 is YFSETQ. V trimming: 0 bases; J trimming: 1 base; junction bases outside the gene matches: 3. The CDR3 has 15 amino acids. DNA for the CDR3: TGCGCCAGCAGCTTGGGACTAGCCTTCCAAGAGACCCAGTACTTC. It encodes CASSLGLAFQETQYF.

This sequence joins TRBV27 and TRBJ1-5; D is undetermined. CDR1 and CDR2 from the germline V gene are MNHEY and SMNVEV (reference sequence). V lost 4 bases to trimming and J lost 0 bases, with 7 bases between them. CDR3 length: 14 amino acids. In nucleotides, the CDR3 is TGTGCCAGCAGTTCTCTCAATAGCAATCAGCCCCAGCATTTT. As protein: CASSSLNSNQPQHF.

This chain joins TRBV5-4 and TRBJ2-3; D gene unclear. Germline V gene sequence: CDR1 SGHNT, CDR2 YYREEE (reference sequence). V was cut by 4 bases and J by 0 bases, with 9 bases left in between. This CDR3 spans 14 amino acids. Here the CDR3 DNA reads TGTGCCAGCAGCCCCGCCCGTAGCACAGATACGCAGTATTTT. Protein product: CASSPARSTDTQYF.

V gene TRBV5-4 combines with J gene TRBJ1-4; possibly TRBD1 for D (5 bases). This CDR3 is built from 15 residues. Germline CDR1 reads SGHNT; CDR2 reads YYREEE (reference sequence). V lost 1 base and J 5 bases, leaving 12 bases between the germline ends. Here the CDR3 DNA reads TGTGCCAGCAGCTTGACCGGGACGGGGAATGAAAAACTGTTTTTT. The encoded protein is CASSLTGTGNEKLFF.

The chain has TRBV27 and TRBJ1-5; D is undetermined. The V and J ends lost 2 bases and 8 bases respectively, with 13 bases between them. This CDR3 comprises 14 residues. Germline V gene lookup returns CDR1 MNHEY and CDR2 SMNVEV (reference sequence). CDR3 coding DNA: TGTGCCAGCAGTTTAGGTTGGTCGCAAAAGCCCCAGCATTTT. Its translation: CASSLGWSQKPQHF.

The chain recombines TRBV28 with TRBJ1-2; D might be TRBD1 (5 bases). The CDR3 runs 14 residues. V lost 7 bases to trimming and J lost 5 bases, with 17 bases between them. In germline, CDR1 is MDHEN, CDR2 SYDVKM. The CDR3 DNA follows: TGTGCCAGCAACCTGAGGGGAGATTTTTATGGCTACACCTTC. This translates into CASNLRGDFYGYTF.

The CDR3 protein is CASSVVGAGGINEQFF. CDR3 coding DNA: TGTGCCAGCAGCGTAGTAGGGGCGGGAGGAATAAATGAGCAGTTCTTC. The chain employs TRBV9 and TRBJ2-1; 8 bases fit TRBD2. With 0 bases clipped from V and 7 bases from J, the junction kept 9 bases outside the gene matches. This CDR3 is 16 amino acids long. CDR1 and CDR2 (germline): SGDLS, YYNGEE.

The chain joins TRBV7-4 to TRBJ2-6; D gene unclear. Trimming stripped 3 bases from V and 5 bases from J, with 20 bases between. The CDR3 spans 18 residues. Germline V lookup: CDR1 SGHVT, CDR2 SQSDAQ. CDR3 bases: TGTGCCAGCAGCTTGGCGCGCAGCTCACAAAGTCGGGCCAACGTCCTGACTTTC. This encodes CASSLARSSQSRANVLTF.

The chain recombines TRBV28 with TRBJ1-2; 7 bases align to TRBD1. Losses at the gene ends were 5 bases for V and 6 bases for J; bases not matched to a gene: 9. This CDR3 is built from 14 residues. Germline loops: CDR1 MDHEN, CDR2 SYDVKM. CDR3 loop: CASSPSDRSHGYTF. The CDR3 bases are TGTGCCAGCAGTCCATCGGACAGGTCCCATGGCTACACCTTC.

A word on this clone: Other DNA sequences in the same sample also yield this CDR3. The V gene is TRBV5-1, the J gene TRBJ2-5; the D gene is possibly TRBD1 (6 bases). CDR3 size: 13 residues. Germline V gives CDR1 SGHRS, CDR2 YFSETQ. V lost 2 bases and J 2 bases, leaving 7 bases between the germline ends. The CDR3 DNA reads as TGCGCCAGCAGCTTAGGACAGCAAGAGACCCAGTACTTC. Its protein product is CASSLGQQETQYF.